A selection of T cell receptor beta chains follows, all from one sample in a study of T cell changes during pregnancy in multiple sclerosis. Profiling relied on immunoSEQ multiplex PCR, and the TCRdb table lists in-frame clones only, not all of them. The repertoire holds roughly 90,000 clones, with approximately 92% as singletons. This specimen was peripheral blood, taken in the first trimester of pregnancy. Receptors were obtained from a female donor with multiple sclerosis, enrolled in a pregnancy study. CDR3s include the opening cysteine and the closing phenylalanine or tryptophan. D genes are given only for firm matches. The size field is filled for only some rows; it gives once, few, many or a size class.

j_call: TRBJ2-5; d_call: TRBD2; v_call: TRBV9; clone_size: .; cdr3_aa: CASSVGLAVETQYF; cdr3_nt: TGTGCCAGCAGCGTAGGACTAGCGGTCGAGACCCAGTACTTC
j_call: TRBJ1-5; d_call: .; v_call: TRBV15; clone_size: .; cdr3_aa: CATSSFRGANQPQHF; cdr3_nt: TGTGCCACCAGCAGTTTCCGGGGGGCCAATCAGCCCCAGCATTTT
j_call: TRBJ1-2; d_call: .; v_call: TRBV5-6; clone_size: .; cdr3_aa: CASSLMTGSNYGYTF; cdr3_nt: TGTGCCAGCAGCTTGATGACAGGTTCTAACTATGGCTACACCTTC
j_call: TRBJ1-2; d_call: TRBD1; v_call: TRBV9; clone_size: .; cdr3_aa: CASSESLGTGDGYTF; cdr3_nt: TGTGCCAGCAGCGAAAGTCTCGGGACAGGGGATGGCTACACCTTC
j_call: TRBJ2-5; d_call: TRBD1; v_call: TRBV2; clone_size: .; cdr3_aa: CASYRGIQETQYF; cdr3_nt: TGTGCCAGTTACAGGGGAATCCAAGAGACCCAGTACTTC
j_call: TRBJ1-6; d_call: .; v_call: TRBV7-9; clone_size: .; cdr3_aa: CASREQGENSPLHF; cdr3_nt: TGTGCCAGCAGAGAACAGGGTGAGAATTCACCCCTCCACTTT
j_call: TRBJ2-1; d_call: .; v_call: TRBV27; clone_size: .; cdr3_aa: CASSLVRTAYNEQFF; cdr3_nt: TGTGCCAGCAGTTTAGTTCGGACAGCCTACAATGAGCAGTTCTTC
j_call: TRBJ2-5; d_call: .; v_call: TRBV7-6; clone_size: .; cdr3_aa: CASSQLWSQETQYF; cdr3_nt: TGTGCCAGCAGCCAACTGTGGAGCCAAGAGACCCAGTACTTC
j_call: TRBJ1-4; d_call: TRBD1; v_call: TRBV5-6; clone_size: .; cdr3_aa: CASSLDRGLKREKLFF; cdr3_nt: TGTGCCAGCAGCTTGGACAGGGGGCTGAAGAGAGAAAAACTGTTTTTT
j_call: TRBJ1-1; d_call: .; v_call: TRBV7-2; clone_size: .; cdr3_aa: CASSMTLNTEAFF; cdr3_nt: TGTGCCAGCAGCATGACATTGAACACTGAAGCTTTCTTT
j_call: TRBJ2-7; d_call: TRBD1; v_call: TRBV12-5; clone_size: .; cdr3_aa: CASGLVTGGTYEQYF; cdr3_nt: TGTGCTAGTGGTTTGGTGACAGGGGGAACCTACGAGCAGTACTTC
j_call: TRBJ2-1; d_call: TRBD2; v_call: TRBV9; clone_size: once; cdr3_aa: CASSALARGGDNEQFF; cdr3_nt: TGTGCCAGCAGCGCCCTGGCTCGGGGGGGAGATAATGAGCAGTTCTTC
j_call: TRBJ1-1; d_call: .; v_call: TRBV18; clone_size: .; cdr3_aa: CASSVGGEAFF; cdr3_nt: TGTGCCAGCTCAGTAGGGGGTGAAGCTTTCTTT